The 28 T cell receptor beta chains reported below all come from one sample, sequenced in a study of T cell repertoires in cytomegalovirus infection. TCRdb re-called the reads through MiXCR, storing one row per CDR3 protein. Altogether 750,000 to 950,000 distinct CDR3 sequences are present, 25% to 35% being singletons, with the ten largest covering over 10%. No antigens are known for them. Source: cultured CD8+ T cells from PBMCs, taken from culture after CMV antigen stimulation. The receptor set was obtained from a human donor in good health (CMV status not recorded). Some clones in this sample may be carry-over from other donors' samples.

The rearrangement joins TRBV25-1 to TRBJ2-5; 11 bases align to TRBD2. With 6 bases clipped from V and 1 base from J, the junction kept 13 bases outside the gene matches. Germline CDR1 reads MGHDK; CDR2 reads SYGVNS. This CDR3 has 18 residues. The CDR3, as DNA: TGTGCCAGCAGGATGGGGGCTAGCGGGGGGCCCGTCCAAGAGACCCAGTACTTC. The encoded protein is CASRMGASGGPVQETQYF. The whole variable domain, remainder taken from reference TRBV25-1 and TRBJ2-5, is EADIYQTPRYLVIGTGKKITLECSQTMGHDKMYWYQQDPGMELHLIHYSYGVNSTEKGDLSSESTVSRIRTEHFPLTLESARPSHTSQYLCASRMGASGGPVQETQYFGPGTRLLVL.

The chain uses TRBV5-4 and TRBJ2-5; weak D call: TRBD1 (5 bases). Trimming took off 0 bases at V and 5 bases at J, with 11 bases between the two ends. CDR1 is SGHNT, CDR2 YYREEE, per germline (reference sequence). This CDR3 is 14 amino acids long. CDR3: CASSLEGKGETQYF. The CDR3 DNA reads as TGTGCCAGCAGCTTGGAGGGGAAAGGGGAGACCCAGTACTTC.

J is TRBJ2-1 and V is TRBV27; D uncertain. CDR3 length: 12 amino acids. Trimming took 2 bases from V and 10 from J, leaving 9 bases between them. CDR1 MNHEY and CDR2 SMNVEV come from the germline V gene (reference sequence). The chain's CDR3 is CASSLGGIEQFF. The CDR3 region has the DNA TGTGCCAGCAGTTTAGGCGGAATCGAGCAGTTCTTC.

This clonotype was counted a few times. The gene calls are TRBV7-9 and TRBJ1-1, with 7 positions matching TRBD1. This CDR3 is 14 amino acids long. Germline V gene data show CDR1 as SEHNR and CDR2 as FQNEAQ (reference sequence). V trimming: 4 bases; J trimming: 1 base; junction bases outside the gene matches: 3. In DNA, the CDR3 is TGTGCCAGCAGCTGGGACAGTCGGAACACTGAAGCTTTCTTT. This encodes CASSWDSRNTEAFF.

This chain uses TRBV6-5 with TRBJ2-1; possible D gene TRBD1, 6 bases. In germline, CDR1 is MNHEY, CDR2 SVGAGI. Trimming stripped 4 bases from V and 3 bases from J, with 16 bases between. The CDR3 contains 16 residues. The CDR3 loop is CASSSPLAQGYNEQFF. In DNA form, the CDR3 reads TGTGCCAGCAGTTCTCCCCTAGCACAGGGCTACAATGAGCAGTTCTTC.

The rearrangement links TRBV10-1 to TRBJ2-1, with D perhaps TRBD2 (7 bases). CDR3 length equals 16 residues. V was cut by 5 bases and J by 4 bases, with 18 bases left in between. CDR1 is WNHNN and CDR2 is SYGVQD in the germline V gene (reference sequence). The CDR3 loop reads CASSPSGRGGYNEQFF. The CDR3 bases are TGCGCCAGCAGTCCATCGGGGAGGGGGGGTTACAATGAGCAGTTCTTC.

This clonotype occurred a few times. The V and J genes are TRBV6-5 and TRBJ1-1; possible D gene TRBD1, 5 bases. The CDR3 loop spans 16 amino acids. CDR1 and CDR2 from the germline V gene are MNHEY and SVGAGI. V lost 4 bases to trimming and J lost 0 bases, with 15 bases between them. This CDR3 reads CASSSPPDSLNTEAFF. Written as DNA, the CDR3 is TGTGCCAGCAGTTCGCCTCCCGACAGCTTGAACACTGAAGCTTTCTTT.

This clonotype appeared once. The rearrangement links TRBV6-5 to TRBJ2-5; 12 nucleotides line up with TRBD2. Germline V gene data show CDR1 as MNHEY and CDR2 as SVGAGI. There are 16 residues in the CDR3. Unmatched junction bases numbered 7, after V lost 5 bases and J lost 3 bases. CDR3 DNA sequence: TGTGCCAGCAGTCACCCCCGGACTAGCGGGGAAGAGACCCAGTACTTC. It translates to CASSHPRTSGEETQYF.

This clonotype was recorded only once. The chain combines TRBV5-5 with TRBJ1-5; D not resolved. Germline V CDR1 and CDR2: SGHKS, YYEKEE (reference sequence). CDR3 length equals 14 residues. V shed 1 base and J shed 6 bases, with 11 bases lying between them. The CDR3 is CASSLSRGSQPQHF. CDR3 bases: TGTGCCAGCAGCTTGTCCCGGGGAAGTCAGCCCCAGCATTTT.

This clonotype was detected only a few times. The chain employs TRBV5-4 and TRBJ2-1, with TRBD1 identical over 10 bases. The V gene end was trimmed by 7 bases and the J gene end by 3 bases; junction bases not matched to a gene: 1. Germline lookup yields CDR1 SGHNT and CDR2 YYREEE (reference sequence). The CDR3 is made up of 13 amino acids. This CDR3 reads CASGQGDYNEQFF. The CDR3 DNA reads TGTGCCAGCGGACAGGGGGACTACAATGAGCAGTTCTTC.

The gene calls are TRBV27 and TRBJ1-6; tentatively, D is TRBD1 (5 bases). Trimming cost V 4 bases and J 7 bases, with 11 bases left between them. Germline loops: CDR1 MNHEY, CDR2 SMNVEV (reference sequence). The CDR3 length is 14 residues. CDR3: CASSSGTQNSPLHF. CDR3 DNA: TGTGCCAGCAGTTCAGGGACCCAAAATTCACCCCTCCACTTT.

V usage is TRBV28 and J usage is TRBJ2-5, with a possible D match to TRBD1 (6 bases). CDR3 size: 16 residues. CDR1 is MDHEN and CDR2 is SYDVKM in the germline V gene. The ends were cut back, 5 bases at V and 0 bases at J, with 16 bases in the middle. As DNA, the CDR3 is TGTGCCAGCAGTCCGCCGGGACACGGGGACCAAGAGACCCAGTACTTC. Translated, it gives CASSPPGHGDQETQYF.

This clonotype has just a few counts. CDR3 sequence: CAISESEELTTDTQYF. CDR3 coding DNA: TGTGCCATCAGTGAGTCAGAGGAGTTGACCACAGATACGCAGTATTTT. The J gene is TRBJ2-3, the V gene TRBV10-3; D is undetermined. The germline V gene has CDR1 ENHRY and CDR2 SYGVKD. This CDR3 has 16 amino acids. V was cut by 0 bases and J by 2 bases, with 12 bases left in between.

This clonotype appeared many times. The V gene is TRBV12-3 or TRBV12-4, the J gene TRBJ1-3; TRBD1 matches 8 bases. V was pared by 5 bases and J by 0 bases, with 6 bases of the junction left unmatched. This CDR3 comprises 16 residues. CDR3 amino acids: CASSPTGDSSGNTIYF. The CDR3 region has the DNA TGTGCCAGCAGTCCGACAGGGGATAGCTCTGGAAACACCATATATTTT.

The genes are TRBV7-9 and TRBJ1-1; D perhaps matches TRBD1 (6 bases). V was cut by 5 bases and J by 5 bases, with 18 bases left in between. The CDR3 runs to 15 residues. Germline-derived CDR1 and CDR2 are SEHNR and FQNEAQ (reference sequence). CDR3 amino acids: CASSPPRAGETEAFF. CDR3 bases: TGTGCCAGCAGCCCCCCTAGGGCAGGGGAGACTGAAGCTTTCTTT.

Concerning this clonotype: A read error may be the cause here, since a much bigger clone is one base away. The chain couples TRBV7-2 to TRBJ2-3, with 13 bases aligning to TRBD2. CDR1 and CDR2 (germline): SGHTA, FQGNSA. The CDR3 runs to 15 residues. In nucleotides, the CDR3 is TGTGTCAGCAGCACTAGCGGGGGGGCCGGAGATACGCAGTATTTT. It translates to CVSSTSGGAGDTQYF.

This clonotype has a count of ten or more. The chain couples TRBV7-8 to TRBJ2-1, with D perhaps matching TRBD2 (5 bases). The CDR3 loop spans 14 amino acids. Germline loops: CDR1 SGHVS, CDR2 FQNEAQ. Trimming took 1 base from V and 6 from J, leaving 10 bases between them. CDR3 sequence reads: CASSLDRGFNEQFF. DNA for the CDR3: TGTGCCAGCAGCTTAGATCGGGGATTCAATGAGCAGTTCTTC.

This clonotype has more than one count but fewer than ten. V gene TRBV4-1 combines with J gene TRBJ2-1, with D possibly matching TRBD2 (6 bases). CDR1 and CDR2 from the germline V gene are MGHRA and YSYEKL. This CDR3 contains 17 residues. V lost 3 bases and J lost 3, with 18 bases in between. CDR3 protein: CASSQGRKSINYNEQFF. The CDR3 DNA sequence: TGCGCCAGCAGCCAGGGGAGGAAGAGCATTAACTACAATGAGCAGTTCTTC.

V gene TRBV7-8 combines with J gene TRBJ2-1; 11 nucleotides match TRBD2. With V trimmed by 1 base and J by 8 bases, 10 bases remained unmatched. Germline CDR1 reads SGHVS; CDR2 reads FQNEAQ. This CDR3 spans 17 amino acids. This CDR3 reads CASSLGISGGARDEQFF. The DNA of the CDR3 is TGTGCCAGCAGCTTAGGGATTAGCGGGGGGGCCAGGGATGAGCAGTTCTTC.

The rearrangement uses TRBV6-1 and TRBJ2-1; D unclear. The germline V gene has CDR1 MNHNS and CDR2 SASEGT. This CDR3 has 10 residues. V lost 3 bases to trimming and J lost 15 bases, with 9 bases between them. The CDR3 DNA follows: TGTGCCAGCAGTGACTTTGAAGTGTTCTTC. Encoded protein: CASSDFEVFF.

This clonotype showed up just a few times. The CDR3 bases are TGCGCCAGCAGCCAATGGGACTCGGACACAGATACGCAGTATTTT. Translated, it gives CASSQWDSDTDTQYF. The chain employs TRBV4-3 and TRBJ2-3; TRBD2 might be the D (6 bases). Between the trimmed V and J ends, which lost 2 bases and 2 bases, there was a span of 11 bases. This CDR3 contains 15 residues. Per the germline V gene, CDR1 is LGHNA and CDR2 is YSLEER.

This clonotype has just a few counts. This chain joins TRBV3-1 and TRBJ1-3; no firm D call. CDR1 and CDR2 (germline): LGHDT, YNNKEL (reference sequence). V was pared by 4 bases and J by 2 bases, with 24 bases between. The CDR3 covers 19 residues. The CDR3 sequence is CASSRLREGKTPPGNTIYF. CDR3 coding DNA: TGTGCCAGCAGCCGGTTAAGAGAGGGAAAAACACCGCCTGGAAACACCATATATTTT.

V gene TRBV4-1 combines with J gene TRBJ2-5; D could derive from TRBD1 or TRBD2 (6 bases each). The CDR3 runs to 16 residues. From germline, CDR1 is MGHRA and CDR2 YSYEKL. V shed 4 bases and J shed 2 bases, with 17 bases lying between them. Written as DNA, the CDR3 is TGCGCCAGCAGCCCGCATTGGGGGGCGTCACAAGAGACCCAGTACTTC. This encodes CASSPHWGASQETQYF.

V is TRBV9 and J is TRBJ2-1, with D perhaps given as TRBD1 or TRBD2 (5 bases each). The CDR3 is 15 amino acids. The germline CDR1 and CDR2 sequences are SGDLS and YYNGEE. Trimming shortened V by 2 bases and J by 3 bases, and 12 bases separated the two germline ends. CDR3 DNA: TGTGCCAGCAGCGTTGGGGGAGCCCGCTACAATGAGCAGTTCTTC. Protein sequence: CASSVGGARYNEQFF. Full variable domain (rest looked up from reference TRBV9 and TRBJ2-1): DSGVTQTPKHLITATGQRVTLRCSPRSGDLSVYWYQQSLDQGLQFLIQYYNGEERAKGNILERFSAQQFPDLHSELNLSSLELGDSALYFCASSVGGARYNEQFFGPGTRLTVL.

The chain employs TRBV6-1 and TRBJ1-1, with D uncertain. The germline V gene has CDR1 MNHNS and CDR2 SASEGT. V lost 9 bases and J 8 bases, leaving 22 bases between the germline ends. The CDR3 covers 14 residues. The CDR3: CASSHGADRREAFF. In DNA, the CDR3 is TGTGCCAGTTCCCACGGAGCGGATAGAAGGGAAGCTTTCTTT.

This clonotype turned up a few times. The V and J genes are TRBV12-3 or TRBV12-4 and TRBJ1-1; TRBD1 might be the D (6 bases). The CDR3 runs to 17 residues. V lost 1 base and J lost 0, with 15 bases in between. CDR3: CASSLVTTGIMNTEAFF. The CDR3, as DNA: TGTGCCAGCAGTTTAGTTACTACAGGGATAATGAACACTGAAGCTTTCTTT.

There are a few counts of this clonotype. The chain employs TRBV28 and TRBJ1-3; unclear D gene. The germline V and J ends were trimmed by 2 bases and 0 bases, with 11 bases remaining between them. Germline CDR1 reads MDHEN; CDR2 reads SYDVKM. This CDR3 comprises 16 residues. CDR3 residues: CASSLNAASSGNTIYF. The CDR3 DNA reads as TGTGCCAGCAGTTTAAATGCCGCCAGCTCTGGAAACACCATATATTTT.

This clonotype was recorded a few times. This sequence joins TRBV9 and TRBJ2-1; TRBD2 aligns across 9 bases. The CDR3 contains 18 residues. J gave up 7 bases and V 0 bases, and 14 bases lay outside the gene matches. Germline CDR1 is SGDLS and CDR2 is YYNGEE. CDR3 loop: CASSVVSSGGTQWNEQFF. For the CDR3, the DNA is TGTGCCAGCAGCGTAGTCTCGAGCGGGGGGACTCAATGGAATGAGCAGTTCTTC.